This paragraph reports one T cell receptor beta chain. The data are from a study of cytomegalovirus exposure and HLA in healthy donors. Trimming shortened V by 1 base and J by 4 bases, and 14 bases separated the two germline ends. The CDR3 extends over 16 amino acids. Germline-derived CDR1 and CDR2 are MGHRA and YSYEKL. Both 60 Vbeta primers and 13 Jbeta primers went into the PCR. Data came from immunoSEQ multiplex PCR; TCRdb stores just in-frame clones and leaves some out. The sample lists roughly 80,000 clones, 77% occurring once. The V call is TRBV4-1, the J call TRBJ1-3; no clear D gene. The receptor comes from a middle-aged man in good health and CMV-seropositive. Sequencing input: PBMCs. The DNA of the CDR3 is TGCGCCAGCAGCCAAGCCTTTGGCGGAGTGGGAAACACCATATATTTT. It is translated as CASSQAFGGVGNTIYF.